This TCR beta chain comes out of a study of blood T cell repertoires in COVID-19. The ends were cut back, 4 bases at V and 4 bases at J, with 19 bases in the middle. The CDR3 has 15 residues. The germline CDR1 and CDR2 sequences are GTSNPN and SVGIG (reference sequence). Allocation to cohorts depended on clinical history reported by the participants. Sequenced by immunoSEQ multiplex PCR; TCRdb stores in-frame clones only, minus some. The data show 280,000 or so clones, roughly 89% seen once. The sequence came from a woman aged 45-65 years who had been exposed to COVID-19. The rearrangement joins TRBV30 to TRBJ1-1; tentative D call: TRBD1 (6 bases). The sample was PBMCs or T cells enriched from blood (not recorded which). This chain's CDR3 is CAWKSVKGGGTEAFF. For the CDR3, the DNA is TGTGCCTGGAAGTCGGTCAAGGGGGGGGGCACTGAAGCTTTCTTT.